The entry below gives a single T cell receptor beta chain sequence along with its context. The sample originates from a study of cytomegalovirus exposure and HLA in healthy donors. As for the study in general: Around 85 million unique TCR sequences came from HLA-typed donors in an early release.

Germline V gene data show CDR1 as SNHLY and CDR2 as FYNNEI. V was clipped by 8 bases and J by 3 bases; unmatched bases: 3. This CDR3 is 14 amino acids long. Researchers ran the PCR with 60 Vbeta and 13 Jbeta primers. The assay was immunoSEQ multiplex PCR, and TCRdb's table has in-frame clones only and misses some. The sample yields roughly 250,000 clones, approximately 85% seen once. The sequenced sample consisted of PBMCs. This chain links TRBV2 with TRBJ2-1, with 11 nucleotides matching TRBD2. The sequence was collected from a woman between 35 and 50 years old in good health and CMV-seropositive. The CDR3 region is CASLTSGIYNEQFF. As DNA, the CDR3 is TGTGCCAGCCTGACTAGCGGGATCTACAATGAGCAGTTCTTC.